The 5 T cell receptor beta chains listed next were all sequenced from one sample in a study of early T cells in non-severe SARS-CoV-2 infection (dated by TCRdb to the early 2020s). Library preparation used 5' RACE. The run used a NextSeq 500. Using fastp trimming at Q25 and MiXCR clonotype assembly, TCRdb reanalyzed the public sequencing data and kept in-frame beta chains. One record per CDR3 amino acid sequence lists the most common genes and DNA. A total of more than 55,000 distinct CDR3 sequences appear in this sample, approximately 13% of them only once. Of the sample, roughly 9.3% is held by the ten largest clones. Here the sequenced sample was whole blood, taken at baseline. The receptors come from an adult who was a healthcare worker with PCR-confirmed SARS-CoV-2 infection or an uninfected control (not recorded which).

This clonotype was seen only a few times. The chain carries TRBV7-2 and TRBJ2-1; 11 bases map to TRBD2. This CDR3 has 16 residues. J lost 5 bases, V lost 5 bases, and 8 bases had no gene match. Germline CDR1 is SGHTA and CDR2 is FQGNSA. This chain's CDR3 is CASSPRPSGRNNEQFF. CDR3 DNA: TGTGCCAGCAGCCCCCGCCCTAGCGGGAGGAACAATGAGCAGTTCTTC.

The rearrangement joins TRBV7-2 to TRBJ2-7; maybe TRBD1 (6 bases). The germline gives CDR1 SGHTA, CDR2 FQGNSA. V dropped 0 bases and J dropped 6 bases, with 15 bases sitting between them. The CDR3 spans 15 residues. The CDR3 DNA is TGTGCCAGCAGCTTAGCCGGACAGTCCGGGGTCGAGCAGTACTTC. Amino acids: CASSLAGQSGVEQYF.

The CDR3 region is CASSLAGGVMNTEAFF. As DNA, the CDR3 is TGCGCCAGCAGCTTGGCCGGGGGCGTCATGAACACTGAAGCTTTCTTT. The chain employs TRBV5-1 and TRBJ1-1; tentatively, D is TRBD1 (6 bases). This CDR3 has 16 amino acids. V was cut by 0 bases and J by 0 bases, with 12 bases left in between. Germline V gene data show CDR1 as SGHRS and CDR2 as YFSETQ.

By its share, this clonotype is large (0.1 to 1%). CDR3 amino acids: CATRDGATYNEQFF. The CDR3 DNA reads TGTGCCACGAGGGACGGCGCGACCTACAATGAGCAGTTCTTC. The chain couples TRBV24-1 to TRBJ2-1; D might be TRBD1 or TRBD2, each matching 5 bases. The germline V and J ends were trimmed by 10 bases and 2 bases, with 14 bases remaining between them. The V gene's germline CDR1 is KGHDR and CDR2 SFDVKD. CDR3 length: 14 residues.

The genes are TRBV7-8 and TRBJ2-3; 8 bases fit TRBD1. Germline CDR1 SGHVS, CDR2 FQNEAQ. J lost 4 bases, V lost 1 base, and 1 base had no gene match. This CDR3 comprises 14 residues. DNA of the CDR3: TGTGCCAGCAGCTTAGGACAGGGGTCAGATACGCAGTATTTT. The encoded protein is CASSLGQGSDTQYF.